The TCR beta chain described here comes from a study of metastatic and nonmetastatic thyroid tumors. Background on the study: Across blood and tumor or nodule tissue, repertoires from malignant and benign thyroid patients were compared with one another. Study-level findings and limits: It was reportedly found that TCR beta diversity was significantly higher in malignant thyroid tumors than in benign nodules, a difference seen in both blood and tumor samples.

V was clipped by 6 bases and J by 0 bases, with 14 bases between them. The CDR3 has 15 residues. This clone was recorded at least ten times. Its antigen is not known. Each patient went into thyroid surgery without having received any treatment. In the authors' workflow: A papillary thyroid cancer distant-metastasis classifier was built from CDR3 differences across clinicopathological groups. TCRdb re-called the PCR reads with MiXCR. TCRdb, rather than the study authors, made the V and J calls. The sample yields more than 35,000 clones, roughly 13% seen once. The receptor's source is a female donor with papillary thyroid cancer or a benign thyroid nodule (not recorded which). Some clones in this sample may be carry-over from other donors' samples. The genes are TRBV12-3 or TRBV12-4 and TRBJ1-1; a possible D gene is TRBD1 (6 bases). Sequenced material: blood. CDR3 sequence (DNA): TGTGCCAGCAGCCGGACCAGGGGACTGAACACTGAAGCTTTCTTT. Its translation: CASSRTRGLNTEAFF.